This T cell receptor (beta chain) appears in the sequencing data of a study of cytomegalovirus exposure and HLA in healthy donors (dated by TCRdb to the late 2010s). Concerning the study at large: A later analysis indicated that the 120 or so validation repertoires were generated on the platform also employed for the 700 or so repertoires of the first cohort. The study aimed to test whether cataloging public T cell receptors could reveal signatures of past pathogen exposure. Besides the first cohort of approximately 670 subjects, a separate validation cohort made up of 90 to 150 different subjects was used. To predict cytomegalovirus infection status, the study combined high-throughput TCR immunosequencing, statistical association of individual TCRs with disease status, and machine learning. Broader findings and caveats from the paper: In the study, about 150 TCR beta chains were listed as associated with cytomegalovirus. The authors suggested that the approach could potentially be generalized to other disease states and immunological phenotypes. A later analysis found that TCRs clustered in the first cohort also tended to co-occur in the roughly 120 validation repertoires, with more than 90% of cluster scores above 0. Across donors, most TCR sequences were observed very rarely, whereas some public TCRs were present in many individuals. In vitro tests confirmed that a few of the cytomegalovirus-associated TCR beta chains recognize cytomegalovirus antigens. The classifier was reported to diagnose cytomegalovirus status with high specificity and sensitivity in both the original and validation cohorts. A later analysis lacked HLA typing for the validation cohort, so it scored co-occurrence in that cohort across all 120 or so repertoires.

V is pruned by 3 bases and J by 4 bases, leaving 2 bases of the junction without a gene match. In the germline V gene, CDR1 corresponds to SGHRS and CDR2 to YFSETQ. The cysteine opens and the phenylalanine closes a CDR3 of 15 amino acids. The sequence is cut down to CDR3 DNA, 45 bases in frame from base 1. Separate from the approximately 730-subject first cohort, the validation cohort of roughly 130 subjects was the group to which the donors belonged. Points on this clone: Its target antigen remains unknown. Base qualities are not provided; no much larger clone lies one nucleotide away. Different DNA sequences within this sample yield the same CDR3.

Library method: the immunoSEQ multiplex PCR assay. The authors' pipeline ran thus. A statistical classification framework was built to diagnose cytomegalovirus status from the catalog of TCR beta chain sequences. Sourced from immuneACCESS, this table was stored by TCRdb with only in-frame sequences that have V and J called. A share of the clones is absent; for the studies checked, an unresolved V gene accounts for under half, and the remainder has no known explanation. The V and J calls and clone size were taken over from that table, and D and trimming were inferred from the DNA. Present in this sample are some 90,000 clones, around nine tenths of which were seen just once. The ten largest clones add up to more than 3% of the sample.

This TCR was recovered from a woman in her twenties or thirties in good health and CMV-seronegative. The sequenced material came from PBMCs. This chain is built from TRBV5-1 and TRBJ2-1, with TRBD2 identical over 12 junction bases. Here is the DNA: TGCGCCAGCAGCTCTGGACTAGCGGGGTACAATGAGCAGTTCTTC. This is translated as CASSSGLAGYNEQFF.